Presented here are 32 T cell receptor beta chains from one specimen sequenced in a study of T cell changes during pregnancy in multiple sclerosis. Using immunoSEQ multiplex PCR, the repertoire was profiled, and TCRdb retains in-frame clones only, with some absent. The table shows some 49,000 clones, with about 90% occurring only once. The source was CD4+ T cells from peripheral blood mononuclear cells, collected in the second trimester of pregnancy. The receptors come from a female donor in good health, enrolled as a control in a pregnancy study.

The chain combines TRBV7-2 with TRBJ2-7; 7 positions agree with TRBD2. This CDR3 spans 14 amino acids. Per germline, CDR1 SGHTA and CDR2 FQGNSA. Trimming cost V 5 bases and J 2 bases; bases outside gene matches: 6. CDR3 region: CASSRGRGTYEQYF. CDR3 nucleotides: TGTGCCAGCAGCCGAGGGCGGGGGACCTACGAGCAGTACTTC.

The chain combines TRBV9 with TRBJ1-2; D is perhaps TRBD1 (6 bases). The V end was cut by 3 bases, the J end by 7 bases, with 13 bases between. CDR1 is SGDLS and CDR2 is YYNGEE in the germline V gene. This CDR3 is built from 13 residues. The CDR3, as DNA: TGTGCCAGCAGCGCATCGACAGGCCTTGGCTACACCTTC. As protein: CASSASTGLGYTF. The entire variable domain, with the rest obtained from reference TRBV9 and TRBJ1-2, is as follows: DSGVTQTPKHLITATGQRVTLRCSPRSGDLSVYWYQQSLDQGLQFLIQYYNGEERAKGNILERFSAQQFPDLHSELNLSSLELGDSALYFCASSASTGLGYTFGSGTRLTVV.

This chain joins TRBV11-3 and TRBJ1-1; 7 bases are shared with TRBD1. The CDR3 length is 15 residues. Per the germline V gene, CDR1 is SGHNT and CDR2 is YENEEA. The junction had 3 bases not matched to a gene; V was cut back by 0 bases and J by 2 bases. As DNA, the CDR3 is TGTGCCAGCAGCTTAGAAGGGACAGCCAACACTGAAGCTTTCTTT. Its translation is CASSLEGTANTEAFF.

This chain connects TRBV2 to TRBJ2-7; D is unresolved. Germline loops: CDR1 SNHLY, CDR2 FYNNEI. This CDR3 has 12 amino acids. Deletions cut 6 bases from V and 5 bases from J, with 11 bases between. CDR3 amino acids: CASRAPVDEQYF. CDR3 bases: TGTGCCAGCAGGGCCCCAGTGGACGAGCAGTACTTC.

The chain links TRBV6-5 to TRBJ2-7; 9 nucleotides match TRBD1. The CDR3 length is 14 residues. With V trimmed by 6 bases and J by 3 bases, 6 bases remained unmatched. From germline, CDR1 is MNHEY and CDR2 SVGAGI. CDR3 amino acids: CASSPPGQGYEQYF. Written as DNA, the CDR3 is TGTGCCAGCAGCCCCCCGGGACAGGGCTACGAGCAGTACTTC.

This rearrangement joins TRBV2 to TRBJ2-7, with TRBD2 as a possible D gene (5 bases). The V gene lost 9 bases and the J gene lost 3 bases, with 18 bases spanning the gap. Germline CDR1 is SNHLY and CDR2 is FYNNEI. This CDR3 has 14 residues. CDR3 DNA: TGTGCCAGTATATCTCCTCGGGGTCTCTACGAGCAGTACTTC. It encodes CASISPRGLYEQYF.

This clone was recorded once. The genes are TRBV4-1 and TRBJ1-1, with 9 bases lining up with TRBD1. V shed 6 bases and J 6 bases; nucleotides not matched to a gene: 8. CDR1 and CDR2 from the germline V gene are MGHRA and YSYEKL. This CDR3 spans 14 amino acids. Here the CDR3 DNA reads TGCGCCAGCAGGGGGACAGGGAATTTCGCTGAAGCTTTCTTT. Translated: CASRGTGNFAEAFF.

This chain uses TRBV7-2 with TRBJ1-2, with TRBD1 matching over 9 bases. Germline V gene data show CDR1 as SGHTA and CDR2 as FQGNSA. The CDR3 sequence is 15 residues long. The junction had 13 bases not matched to a gene; V was cut back by 6 bases and J by 8 bases. DNA of the CDR3: TGTGCCAGCAGTTCAGATTTACAGGGGGCTGGAGGCTACACCTTC. Translating it yields CASSSDLQGAGGYTF.

This chain joins TRBV5-4 and TRBJ1-1; TRBD1 matches at 8 bases. V gave up 4 bases and J gave up 1 base; unmatched junction bases: 9. Germline values: CDR1 SGHNT, CDR2 YYREEE (reference sequence). The CDR3 is made up of 16 amino acids. The CDR3 sequence: CASSRPGQARNTEAFF. The CDR3 DNA reads as TGTGCCAGCAGCCGACCGGGACAGGCGAGGAACACTGAAGCTTTCTTT.

This clone was counted once. The chain carries TRBV4-1 and TRBJ1-5; no clear D gene. The CDR3 is 16 amino acids. The ends were cut back, 0 bases at V and 0 bases at J, with 9 bases in the middle. CDR1 and CDR2 from the germline V gene are MGHRA and YSYEKL. CDR3 bases: TGCGCCAGCAGCCAAGATTCCGGGTTTAGCAATCAGCCCCAGCATTTT. As protein: CASSQDSGFSNQPQHF.

The V call is TRBV4-3, the J call TRBJ1-2; the match to TRBD1 covers 9 bases. The V gene end was trimmed by 4 bases and the J gene end by 3 bases; junction bases not matched to a gene: 9. CDR3 length: 16 residues. Germline V gene lookup returns CDR1 LGHNA and CDR2 YSLEER. The CDR3 DNA is TGCGCCAGCAGCCGCGACGACAGGGGGAGGTACTATGGCTACACCTTC. It yields the protein CASSRDDRGRYYGYTF.

In the case of this clone: This same CDR3 is encoded by further DNA sequences in the sample. This chain uses TRBV7-3 with TRBJ1-1; 7 bases match TRBD1. The CDR3 sequence is 14 residues long. The germline V gene has CDR1 SGHTA and CDR2 FQGTGA. Germline trimming cut 5 bases from V and 1 base from J; bases unmatched to any gene: 4. As DNA, the CDR3 is TGTGCCAGCAGCGCCGGACAGGCGAACACTGAAGCTTTCTTT. It yields the protein CASSAGQANTEAFF.

The CDR3 spells CASSLERGSYEQYF. In DNA form, the CDR3 reads TGTGCCAGCAGCTTAGAACGAGGTAGCTACGAGCAGTACTTC. The gene calls are TRBV11-2 and TRBJ2-7; D not certain. Deletions cut 0 bases from V and 3 bases from J, with 9 bases between. There are 14 residues in the CDR3. Per the germline V gene, CDR1 is SGHAT and CDR2 is FQNNGV.

The chain uses TRBV19 and TRBJ1-4; D unresolved. The CDR3 length is 15 residues. Germline V gene data show CDR1 as LNHDA and CDR2 as SQIVND (reference sequence). Trimming removed 7 bases from V and 7 bases from J, with 19 bases in between. In DNA form, the CDR3 reads TGTGCCAGTACCCCATCCCTACCCGTCCCTGAAAAACTGTTTTTT. As protein: CASTPSLPVPEKLFF.

The genes are TRBV30 and TRBJ2-7; 8 nucleotides agree with TRBD1. Germline CDR1 GTSNPN, CDR2 SVGIG (reference sequence). This CDR3 comprises 14 residues. With V trimmed by 0 bases and J by 7 bases, 8 bases remained unmatched. The CDR3 DNA is TGTGCCTGGAGTGTAGGCAGGGGGCTTCTTGAGCAGTACTTC. Its translation: CAWSVGRGLLEQYF.

V gene TRBV25-1 combines with J gene TRBJ1-1; TRBD1 matches 8 bases. The CDR3 has 17 amino acids. From germline, CDR1 is MGHDK and CDR2 SYGVNS. V gave up 6 bases and J gave up 3 bases; unmatched junction bases: 15. CDR3 amino acids: CASSRGLGRSRDTEAFF. In DNA form, the CDR3 reads TGTGCCAGCAGCAGGGGGCTGGGGAGGTCGAGGGACACTGAAGCTTTCTTT.

The rearrangement links TRBV4-2 to TRBJ2-1; TRBD2 agrees at 10 bases. Germline V CDR1 and CDR2: LGHNA, YNFKEQ. With 4 bases clipped from V and 0 bases from J, the junction kept 12 bases outside the gene matches. The CDR3 has 19 residues. The CDR3 protein is CASSPPGSGGPSSYNEQFF. CDR3 sequence (DNA): TGTGCCAGCAGCCCCCCTGGTAGCGGGGGGCCCAGCTCCTACAATGAGCAGTTCTTC.

In this sample, this clone turned up once. The rearrangement uses TRBV25-1 and TRBJ2-7, with a weak D call TRBD2 (5 bases). The germline gives CDR1 MGHDK, CDR2 SYGVNS. CDR3 length: 10 amino acids. Trimming shortened V by 7 bases and J by 13 bases, and 14 bases separated the two germline ends. The CDR3 DNA reads as TGTGCCAGCACTGGAGGTAGGGTCTACTTC. Amino acids: CASTGGRVYF.

This chain links TRBV6-4 with TRBJ2-1; D remains unclear. The CDR3 spans 11 residues. CDR1 is MRHNA and CDR2 is SNTAGT in the germline V gene. V was pared by 7 bases and J by 10 bases, with 11 bases between. CDR3 protein: CASTRREEQFF. CDR3 nucleotides: TGTGCCAGCACCCGAAGAGAGGAGCAGTTCTTC.

Regarding this clone: At one end, the junction sequence differs from germline, possibly due to a read error. This chain joins TRBV7-9 and TRBJ2-1, with TRBD2 matching 8 bases. Germline values: CDR1 SEHNR, CDR2 FQNEAQ (reference sequence). The CDR3 has 12 amino acids. CDR3 nucleotide sequence: TGTGCCAGCAGCTCACCCGGGGGGGATGCGATCTTC. This encodes CASSSPGGDAIF.

This chain links TRBV5-4 with TRBJ2-2; 9 nucleotides agree with TRBD1. The trim removed 2 bases at V and 5 bases at J, leaving 10 bases unmatched. The CDR3 length is 17 residues. From germline, CDR1 is SGHNT and CDR2 YYREEE (reference sequence). CDR3 loop: CASSFGDRVGKTGELFF. As DNA, the CDR3 is TGTGCCAGCAGCTTTGGGGACAGGGTTGGAAAAACCGGGGAGCTGTTTTTT.

This chain uses TRBV6-5 with TRBJ1-5, with a tentative D call TRBD1 (5 bases). Germline lookup yields CDR1 MNHEY and CDR2 SVGAGI. The length of the CDR3 is 14 residues. With 8 bases removed from V and 4 bases from J, the gap between germline ends came to 15 bases. The DNA of the CDR3 is TGTGCCAGCGCTAGCGGGGGTAATAATCAGCCCCAGCATTTT. Translated: CASASGGNNQPQHF.

This clone was seen only a few times. CDR3 residues: CASSVGDRQHYEQYF. As DNA, the CDR3 is TGTGCCAGCAGCGTAGGGGACAGGCAACACTACGAGCAGTACTTC. J is TRBJ2-7 and V is TRBV9; 8 bases are shared with TRBD1. V gave up 0 bases and J gave up 3 bases; unmatched junction bases: 5. Germline values: CDR1 SGDLS, CDR2 YYNGEE. CDR3 length equals 15 residues.

The chain recombines TRBV4-1 with TRBJ2-1, with 8 bases that match TRBD2. Germline trimming cut 4 bases from V and 2 bases from J; bases unmatched to any gene: 7. The length of the CDR3 is 16 residues. The germline V gene encodes CDR1 MGHRA and CDR2 YSYEKL. Here the CDR3 reads CASSRYTGRAYNEQFF. The CDR3, as DNA: TGCGCCAGCAGCCGATATACCGGGAGGGCCTACAATGAGCAGTTCTTC.

J is TRBJ1-1 and V is TRBV5-4, with D perhaps matching TRBD1 (6 bases). The germline CDR1 and CDR2 sequences are SGHNT and YYREEE (reference sequence). The CDR3 extends over 14 amino acids. Deletions cut 0 bases from V and 5 bases from J, with 11 bases between. CDR3 residues: CASSLVQGRTEAFF. The CDR3 nucleotides are TGTGCCAGCAGCTTGGTACAGGGTCGGACTGAAGCTTTCTTT.

The genes are TRBV5-4 and TRBJ2-1; 12 bases are a match to TRBD2. CDR3 length: 16 amino acids. V shed 0 bases, J shed 5 bases, and the junction held 3 bases outside the gene matches. The germline gives CDR1 SGHNT, CDR2 YYREEE (reference sequence). The CDR3 region is CASSLARTSGDNEQFF. CDR3 bases: TGTGCCAGCAGCTTGGCGCGGACTAGCGGGGACAATGAGCAGTTCTTC.

This sequence joins TRBV30 and TRBJ2-5; tentatively, D is TRBD2 (7 bases). Germline V CDR1 and CDR2: GTSNPN, SVGIG (reference sequence). This CDR3 is 17 amino acids long. The ends were cut back, 3 bases at V and 4 bases at J, with 24 bases in the middle. CDR3 in DNA: TGTGCCTGGAGCGGAGGGTTCGGGGGGCGCCTAGGAGAGACCCAGTACTTC. Residues: CAWSGGFGGRLGETQYF.

CDR3 sequence: CASSPGLPDTQYF. The DNA of the CDR3 is TGTGCCAGCAGCCCGGGACTCCCAGATACGCAGTATTTT. The chain recombines TRBV4-2 with TRBJ2-3, with a weak D call TRBD2 (6 bases). V was clipped by 4 bases and J by 4 bases, with 9 bases between them. The CDR3 loop spans 13 amino acids. CDR1 LGHNA and CDR2 YNFKEQ come from the germline V gene.

This clone was recorded a few times. The V call is TRBV6-5, the J call TRBJ1-6; D call uncertain. This CDR3 comprises 14 residues. The V gene's germline CDR1 is MNHEY and CDR2 SVGAGI. V was pared by 3 bases and J by 8 bases, with 11 bases between. The CDR3 DNA is TGTGCCAGCAGTTATTTGGACGGGGATTCACCCCTCCACTTT. Translating it yields CASSYLDGDSPLHF.

The chain combines TRBV11-1 with TRBJ2-7, with 8 nucleotides matching TRBD1. The CDR3 is 16 residues long. The V gene end was trimmed by 5 bases and the J gene end by 1 base; junction bases not matched to a gene: 10. In germline, CDR1 is SGHAT, CDR2 FQDESV (reference sequence). As DNA, the CDR3 is TGTGCCAGCAGCCTACGGACAGGGACCTTATCCTACGAGCAGTACTTC. Translation: CASSLRTGTLSYEQYF.

V and J are TRBV4-3 and TRBJ1-6, with 9 bases lining up with TRBD1. CDR1 is LGHNA, CDR2 YSLEER, per germline. The V and J ends lost 2 bases and 12 bases, in that order; junction bases with no gene match: 8. The CDR3 is 15 residues long. CDR3 in amino acids: CASSQRTGEGGPLHF. The CDR3 DNA is TGCGCCAGCAGCCAACGGACAGGGGAAGGTGGACCCCTCCACTTT.

The chain employs TRBV18 and TRBJ1-5; TRBD1 matches 8 bases. There are 14 residues in the CDR3. J lost 3 bases, V lost 5 bases, and 3 bases had no gene match. Germline-derived CDR1 and CDR2 are KGHSH and LQKENI. The CDR3 here is CASSTGGVNQPQHF. As DNA, the CDR3 is TGTGCCAGCTCAACAGGGGGTGTCAATCAGCCCCAGCATTTT.